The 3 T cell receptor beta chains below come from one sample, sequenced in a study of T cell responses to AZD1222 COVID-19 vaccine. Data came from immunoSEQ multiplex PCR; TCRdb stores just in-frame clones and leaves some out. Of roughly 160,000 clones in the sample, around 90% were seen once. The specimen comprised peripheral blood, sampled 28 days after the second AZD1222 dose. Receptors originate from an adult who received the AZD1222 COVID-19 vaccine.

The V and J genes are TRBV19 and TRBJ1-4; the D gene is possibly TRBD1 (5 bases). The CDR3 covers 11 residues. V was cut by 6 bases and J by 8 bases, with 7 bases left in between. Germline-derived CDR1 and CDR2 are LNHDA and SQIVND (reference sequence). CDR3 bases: TGTGCCAGTAGACGGGGGGAAAAACTGTTTTTT. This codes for CASRRGEKLFF. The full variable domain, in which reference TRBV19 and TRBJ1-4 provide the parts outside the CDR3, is DGGITQSPKYLFRKEGQNVTLSCEQNLNHDAMYWYRQDPGQGLRLIYYSQIVNDFQKGDIAEGYSVSREKKESFPLTVTSAQKNPTAFYLCASRRGEKLFFGSGTQLSVL.

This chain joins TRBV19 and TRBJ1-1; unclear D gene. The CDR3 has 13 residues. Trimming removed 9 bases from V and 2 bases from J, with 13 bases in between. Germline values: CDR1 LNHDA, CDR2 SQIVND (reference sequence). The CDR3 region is CASLETDNTEAFF. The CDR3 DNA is TGTGCCAGCCTAGAGACCGATAACACTGAAGCTTTCTTT. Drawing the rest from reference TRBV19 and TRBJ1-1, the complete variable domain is DGGITQSPKYLFRKEGQNVTLSCEQNLNHDAMYWYRQDPGQGLRLIYYSQIVNDFQKGDIAEGYSVSREKKESFPLTVTSAQKNPTAFYLCASLETDNTEAFFGQGTRLTVV.

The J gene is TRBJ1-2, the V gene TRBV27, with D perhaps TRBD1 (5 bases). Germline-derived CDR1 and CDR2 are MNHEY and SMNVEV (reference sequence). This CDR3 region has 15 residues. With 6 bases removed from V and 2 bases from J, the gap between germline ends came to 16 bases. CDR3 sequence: CASRTGSGPNYGYTF. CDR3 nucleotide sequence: TGTGCCAGCAGGACCGGCTCGGGACCCAACTATGGCTACACCTTC.